Presented here are 20 T cell receptor beta chains from one specimen sequenced in a study of blood T cell repertoires in COVID-19. Only in-frame clones appear in the TCRdb table, and some are missing; sequencing was by immunoSEQ multiplex PCR. The table has over 100,000 clones, about four fifths seen once. Sample: peripheral blood. The receptors derive from a man between 60 and 75 years old with acute or convalescent COVID-19.

This sequence joins TRBV10-3 and TRBJ2-7; 13 positions agree with TRBD2. Looked up from germline, CDR1 is ENHRY and CDR2 is SYGVKD. The CDR3 length is 15 residues. V trimming: 6 bases; J trimming: 6 bases; junction bases outside the gene matches: 8. CDR3 residues: CAISSRTSGSGEQYF. The CDR3 bases are TGTGCCATCAGCAGCCGGACTAGCGGGAGCGGCGAGCAGTACTTC.

This chain links TRBV5-1 with TRBJ1-4; 9 positions match TRBD1. V gave up 4 bases and J gave up 7 bases; unmatched junction bases: 8. The length of the CDR3 is 15 residues. Germline V gene sequence: CDR1 SGHRS, CDR2 YFSETQ. As DNA, the CDR3 is TGCGCCAGCAGCCTAGGACAGGGGACGGGTGAAAAACTGTTTTTT. This sequence encodes CASSLGQGTGEKLFF.

Within the sample, this clone is medium-sized. The rearrangement joins TRBV2 to TRBJ1-4; no clear D. V dropped 3 bases and J dropped 6 bases, with 8 bases sitting between them. Per the germline V gene, CDR1 is SNHLY and CDR2 is FYNNEI. The CDR3 loop spans 13 amino acids. The CDR3 loop reads CASSEGRYEKLFF. In DNA form, the CDR3 reads TGTGCCAGCAGTGAGGGGAGGTATGAAAAACTGTTTTTT.

The chain uses TRBV27 and TRBJ2-4; 9 positions match TRBD2. The CDR3 has 17 residues. Germline V gene data show CDR1 as MNHEY and CDR2 as SMNVEV (reference sequence). Losses at the gene ends were 4 bases for V and 3 bases for J; bases not matched to a gene: 10. CDR3 amino acids: CASSSPWRGGGKNIQYF. The CDR3 DNA sequence: TGTGCCAGCAGTTCCCCCTGGCGGGGGGGTGGCAAAAACATTCAGTACTTC.

V gene TRBV5-4 combines with J gene TRBJ2-3, with TRBD2 identical over 7 bases. The V and J ends lost 3 bases and 2 bases, in that order; junction bases with no gene match: 9. This CDR3 has 16 residues. Germline CDR1 and CDR2: SGHNT and YYREEE (reference sequence). CDR3 in amino acids: CASSSGVRGVTDTQYF. CDR3 in DNA: TGTGCCAGCAGCTCGGGTGTCCGGGGGGTCACAGATACGCAGTATTTT. Filled out from reference TRBV5-4 and TRBJ2-3, the complete variable domain reads ETGVTQSPTHLIKTRGQQVTLRCSSQSGHNTVSWYQQALGQGPQFIFQYYREEENGRGNFPPRFSGLQFPNYSSELNVNALELDDSALYLCASSSGVRGVTDTQYFGPGTRLTVL.

The rearrangement joins TRBV12-3 or TRBV12-4 to TRBJ1-1; D is undetermined. The CDR3 spans 13 residues. Trimming stripped 0 bases from V and 5 bases from J, with 7 bases between. This CDR3 is CASSLARETEAFF. For the CDR3, the DNA is TGTGCCAGCAGTTTAGCGCGGGAGACTGAAGCTTTCTTT.

The chain couples TRBV5-1 to TRBJ2-1, with 11 bases matching TRBD1. V gave up 2 bases and J gave up 0 bases; unmatched junction bases: 1. The CDR3 consists of 16 residues. Germline lookup yields CDR1 SGHRS and CDR2 YFSETQ. CDR3 region: CASSLGTGGSYNEQFF. CDR3 nucleotides: TGCGCCAGCAGCTTAGGGACAGGGGGCTCCTACAATGAGCAGTTCTTC.

The rearrangement links TRBV5-8 to TRBJ2-5, with 16 bases aligning to TRBD2. From germline, CDR1 is SGHTS and CDR2 YDEGEE. The CDR3 totals 16 residues. V was clipped by 4 bases and J by 4 bases; unmatched bases: 4. CDR3 loop: CASSPGTSGGAETQYF. CDR3 in DNA: TGTGCCAGCAGCCCTGGGACTAGCGGGGGGGCAGAGACCCAGTACTTC.

This clone is a singleton in its sample. The V gene is TRBV12-2, the J gene TRBJ1-5; no check of the table's D call, TRBD1, against the DNA was made. TRBV12-2 is listed as a pseudogene. This CDR3 comprises 15 residues. The DNA for the CDR3 is TGTGCAAGCCTCGGAGGGACAGGCTATTTATGGCCCCAGCATTTT. As protein: CASLGGTGYLWPQHF.

The rearrangement joins TRBV11-2 to TRBJ2-2, with D tentatively TRBD2 (5 bases). Trimming took 5 bases from V and 7 from J, leaving 14 bases between them. The CDR3 is 14 amino acids. From germline, CDR1 is SGHAT and CDR2 FQNNGV. As DNA, the CDR3 is TGTGCCAGCAGCCTGAGTAGTCGGGGCGGGGAGCTGTTTTTT. Protein: CASSLSSRGGELFF. Variable domain in full (rest from reference TRBV11-2 and TRBJ2-2): EAGVAQSPRYKIIEKRQSVAFWCNPISGHATLYWYQQILGQGPKLLIQFQNNGVVDDSQLPKDRFSAERLKGVDSTLKIQPAKLEDSAVYLCASSLSSRGGELFFGEGSRLTVL.

This clone was seen once. The chain joins TRBV19 to TRBJ2-1, with TRBD2 matching 11 bases. The CDR3 sequence is 17 residues long. Trimming at V came to 3 bases and at J to 2 bases, leaving 6 bases not matched to a gene. CDR1 and CDR2 from the germline V gene are LNHDA and SQIVND (reference sequence). The CDR3 here is CASSILAGGITYNEQFF. The CDR3 DNA follows: TGTGCCAGTAGTATTCTAGCGGGGGGAATCACCTACAATGAGCAGTTCTTC.

The gene calls are TRBV7-8 and TRBJ1-2, with D perhaps TRBD1 (5 bases). The V gene lost 2 bases and the J gene lost 4 bases, with 17 bases spanning the gap. The germline V gene has CDR1 SGHVS and CDR2 FQNEAQ. This CDR3 has 16 amino acids. DNA for the CDR3: TGTGCCAGCAGCTTACAAGGCAGGGTCTCTATCTATGGCTACACCTTC. Its translation is CASSLQGRVSIYGYTF.

The chain joins TRBV12-2 to TRBJ2-7; no DNA check was done on the table's D call, TRBD2. TRBV12-2 is a known pseudogene. CDR3 length equals 16 residues. The CDR3 loop is CASRLASPTSVYEQYF. The CDR3 DNA reads as TGTGCAAGTCGCTTAGCGTCTCCGACTAGCGTATACGAGCAGTACTTC.

V is TRBV30 and J is TRBJ2-4; 7 nucleotides match TRBD1. V gave up 5 bases and J gave up 8 bases; unmatched junction bases: 3. Germline V lookup: CDR1 GTSNPN, CDR2 SVGIG (reference sequence). This CDR3 spans 11 amino acids. CDR3 in amino acids: CAWGGQDIQYF. The DNA for the CDR3 is TGTGCCTGGGGAGGACAGGACATTCAGTACTTC. Full variable domain (missing parts from reference TRBV30 and TRBJ2-4): SQTIHQWPATLVQPVGSPLSLECTVEGTSNPNLYWYRQAAGRGLQLLFYSVGIGQISSEVPQNLSASRPQDRQFILSSKKLLLSDSGFYLCAWGGQDIQYFGAGTRLSVL.

This sequence joins TRBV9 and TRBJ2-5; TRBD1 is a possible D gene (6 bases). This CDR3 contains 13 residues. The germline V and J ends were trimmed by 5 bases and 3 bases, with 11 bases remaining between them. Germline loops: CDR1 SGDLS, CDR2 YYNGEE. The CDR3 loop is CASRGSGEETQYF. Written as DNA, the CDR3 is TGTGCCAGCAGGGGATCAGGGGAAGAGACCCAGTACTTC. Full variable domain (outside the CDR3, taken from reference TRBV9 and TRBJ2-5): DSGVTQTPKHLITATGQRVTLRCSPRSGDLSVYWYQQSLDQGLQFLIQYYNGEERAKGNILERFSAQQFPDLHSELNLSSLELGDSALYFCASRGSGEETQYFGPGTRLLVL.

V and J are TRBV5-1 and TRBJ2-7; a possible D gene is TRBD1 (6 bases). Trimming took 5 bases from V and 5 from J, leaving 17 bases between them. CDR3 length: 14 residues. The germline CDR1 and CDR2 sequences are SGHRS and YFSETQ. The DNA for the CDR3 is TGCGCCAGCAGTAACCCTGGGGGCAGGAACGAGCAGTACTTC. It is translated as CASSNPGGRNEQYF.

The rearrangement uses TRBV5-1 and TRBJ1-4, with D perhaps TRBD1 (5 bases). The CDR3 spans 14 residues. V was trimmed by 1 base and J by 7 bases, leaving 11 bases between them. Germline loops: CDR1 SGHRS, CDR2 YFSETQ. The CDR3 loop is CASSLNRGGEKLFF. CDR3 nucleotides: TGCGCCAGCAGCTTGAATAGGGGCGGTGAAAAACTGTTTTTT. Full variable domain (rest looked up from reference TRBV5-1 and TRBJ1-4): KAGVTQTPRYLIKTRGQQVTLSCSPISGHRSVSWYQQTPGQGLQFLFEYFSETQRNKGNFPGRFSGRQFSNSRSEMNVSTLELGDSALYLCASSLNRGGEKLFFGSGTQLSVL.

In regard to this clone: An end of the junction differs from the germline gene, which may be a read error. The genes are TRBV7-9 and TRBJ2-1, with D tentatively TRBD2 (5 bases). This CDR3 has 17 residues. Germline lookup yields CDR1 SEHNR and CDR2 FQNEAQ (reference sequence). DNA of the CDR3: TGTGCCAGCAGCTTAGCGGGGAGACCCCAATCCTTCAATGAGCAGTTCTTC. It codes for CASSLAGRPQSFNEQFF.

The chain employs TRBV3-1 (or the pseudogene TRBV3-2) and TRBJ2-3, with 9 bases matching TRBD1. CDR3 size: 16 residues. Germline-derived CDR1 and CDR2 are LGHDT and YNNKEL (reference sequence). With V trimmed by 3 bases and J by 8 bases, 12 bases remained unmatched. CDR3 protein: CASSHATRDRASTQYF. CDR3 nucleotide sequence: TGTGCCAGCAGCCACGCCACCCGGGACAGGGCTTCTACGCAGTATTTT.

The chain combines TRBV9 with TRBJ1-1; 9 nucleotides align to TRBD1. Germline V CDR1 and CDR2: SGDLS, YYNGEE. V dropped 3 bases and J dropped 8; count of bases not matched to a gene: 11. There are 15 residues in the CDR3. Here the CDR3 reads CASSEQGAPIGEAFF. CDR3 DNA sequence: TGTGCCAGCAGCGAACAGGGGGCACCTATAGGCGAAGCTTTCTTT.